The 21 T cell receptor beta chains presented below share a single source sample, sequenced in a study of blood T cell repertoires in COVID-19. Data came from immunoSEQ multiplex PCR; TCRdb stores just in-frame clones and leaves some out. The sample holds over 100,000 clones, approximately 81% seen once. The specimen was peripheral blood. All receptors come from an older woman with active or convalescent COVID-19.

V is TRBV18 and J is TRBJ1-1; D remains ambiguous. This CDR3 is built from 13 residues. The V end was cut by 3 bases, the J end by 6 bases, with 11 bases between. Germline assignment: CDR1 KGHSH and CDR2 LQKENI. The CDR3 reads CASSPIEAAEAFF. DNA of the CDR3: TGTGCCAGCTCACCCATCGAGGCAGCTGAAGCTTTCTTT.

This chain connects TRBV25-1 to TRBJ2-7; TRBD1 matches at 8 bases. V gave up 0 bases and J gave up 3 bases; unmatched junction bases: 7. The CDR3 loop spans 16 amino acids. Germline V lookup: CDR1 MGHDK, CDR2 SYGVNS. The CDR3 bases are TGTGCCAGCAGTGAATACGGCAGGGGGCATGACTACGAGCAGTACTTC. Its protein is CASSEYGRGHDYEQYF.

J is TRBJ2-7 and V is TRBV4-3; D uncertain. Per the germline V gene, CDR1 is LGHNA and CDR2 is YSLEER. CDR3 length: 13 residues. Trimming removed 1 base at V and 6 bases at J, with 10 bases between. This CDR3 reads CASSQVPRSEQYF. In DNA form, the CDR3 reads TGCGCCAGCAGCCAAGTCCCGAGGAGCGAGCAGTACTTC.

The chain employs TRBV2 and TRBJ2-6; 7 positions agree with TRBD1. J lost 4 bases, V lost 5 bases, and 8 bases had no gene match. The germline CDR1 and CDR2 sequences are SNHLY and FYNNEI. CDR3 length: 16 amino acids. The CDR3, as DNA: TGTGCCAGCAGTACCGAGGGGGCAAGAGGGGCCAACGTCCTGACTTTC. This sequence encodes CASSTEGARGANVLTF.

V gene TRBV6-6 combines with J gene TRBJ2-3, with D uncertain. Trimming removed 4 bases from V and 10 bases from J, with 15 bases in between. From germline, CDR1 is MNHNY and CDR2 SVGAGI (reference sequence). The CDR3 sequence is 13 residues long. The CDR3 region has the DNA TGTGCCAGCAGTTTCCAGCTAGACGTGGCGCAGTATTTT. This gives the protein CASSFQLDVAQYF.

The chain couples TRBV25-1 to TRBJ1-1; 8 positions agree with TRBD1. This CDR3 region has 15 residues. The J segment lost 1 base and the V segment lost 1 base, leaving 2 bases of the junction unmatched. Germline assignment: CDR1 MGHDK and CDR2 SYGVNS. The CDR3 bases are TGTGCCAGCAGTGAATCCGGGACAGGGAACACTGAAGCTTTCTTT. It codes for CASSESGTGNTEAFF. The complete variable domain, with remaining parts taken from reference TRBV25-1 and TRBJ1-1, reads EADIYQTPRYLVIGTGKKITLECSQTMGHDKMYWYQQDPGMELHLIHYSYGVNSTEKGDLSSESTVSRIRTEHFPLTLESARPSHTSQYLCASSESGTGNTEAFFGQGTRLTVV.

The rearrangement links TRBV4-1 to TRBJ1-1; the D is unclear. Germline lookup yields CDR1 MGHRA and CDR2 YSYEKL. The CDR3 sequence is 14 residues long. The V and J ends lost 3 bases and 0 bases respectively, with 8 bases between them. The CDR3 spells CASSHPTMNTEAFF. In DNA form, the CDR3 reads TGCGCCAGCAGCCACCCTACCATGAACACTGAAGCTTTCTTT.

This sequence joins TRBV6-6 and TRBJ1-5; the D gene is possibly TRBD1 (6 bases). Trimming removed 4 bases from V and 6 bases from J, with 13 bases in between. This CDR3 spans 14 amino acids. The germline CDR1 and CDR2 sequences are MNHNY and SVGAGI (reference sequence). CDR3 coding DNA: TGTGCCAGCAGTTCGTCGGGGGGCGGTCAGCCCCAGCATTTT. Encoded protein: CASSSSGGGQPQHF.

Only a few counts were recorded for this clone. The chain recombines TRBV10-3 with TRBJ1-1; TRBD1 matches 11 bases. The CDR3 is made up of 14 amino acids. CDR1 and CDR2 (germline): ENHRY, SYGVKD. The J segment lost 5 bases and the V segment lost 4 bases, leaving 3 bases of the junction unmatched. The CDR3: CAISGGTGGTEAFF. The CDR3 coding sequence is TGTGCCATCAGTGGGGGGACAGGGGGAACTGAAGCTTTCTTT.

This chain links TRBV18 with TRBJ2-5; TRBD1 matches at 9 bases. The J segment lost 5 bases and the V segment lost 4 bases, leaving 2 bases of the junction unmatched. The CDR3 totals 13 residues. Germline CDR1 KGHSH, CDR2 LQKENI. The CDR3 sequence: CASSRDRDETQYF. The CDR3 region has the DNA TGTGCCAGCTCACGGGACAGGGATGAGACCCAGTACTTC.

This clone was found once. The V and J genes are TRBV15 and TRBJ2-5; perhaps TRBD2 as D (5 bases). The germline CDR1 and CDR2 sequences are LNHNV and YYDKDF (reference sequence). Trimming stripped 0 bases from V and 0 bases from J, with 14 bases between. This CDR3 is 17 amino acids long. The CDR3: CATSREPGRTYQETQYF. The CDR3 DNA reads TGTGCCACCAGCAGAGAACCCGGACGGACTTACCAAGAGACCCAGTACTTC.

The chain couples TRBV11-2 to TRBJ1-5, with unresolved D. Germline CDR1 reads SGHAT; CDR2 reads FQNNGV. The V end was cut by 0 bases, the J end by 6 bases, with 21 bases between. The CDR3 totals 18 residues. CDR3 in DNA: TGTGCCAGCAGCTTAGATAGCCCGGGGAGCTTGGTCGCTCAGCCCCAGCATTTT. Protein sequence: CASSLDSPGSLVAQPQHF. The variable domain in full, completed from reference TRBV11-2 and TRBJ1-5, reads EAGVAQSPRYKIIEKRQSVAFWCNPISGHATLYWYQQILGQGPKLLIQFQNNGVVDDSQLPKDRFSAERLKGVDSTLKIQPAKLEDSAVYLCASSLDSPGSLVAQPQHFGDGTRLSIL.

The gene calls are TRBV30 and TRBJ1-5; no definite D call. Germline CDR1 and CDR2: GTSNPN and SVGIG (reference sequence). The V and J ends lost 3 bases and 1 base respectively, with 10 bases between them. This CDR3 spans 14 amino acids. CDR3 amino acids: CAWREGRSNQPQHF. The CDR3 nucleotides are TGTGCCTGGAGAGAAGGGAGGAGCAATCAGCCCCAGCATTTT.

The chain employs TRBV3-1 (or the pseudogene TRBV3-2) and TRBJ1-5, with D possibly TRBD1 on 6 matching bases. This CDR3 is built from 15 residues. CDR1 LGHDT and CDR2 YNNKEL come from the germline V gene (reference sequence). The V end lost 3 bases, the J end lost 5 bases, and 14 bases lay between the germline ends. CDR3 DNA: TGTGCCAGCAGCCAGACCGGGACACCCGATCAGCCCCAGCATTTT. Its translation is CASSQTGTPDQPQHF.

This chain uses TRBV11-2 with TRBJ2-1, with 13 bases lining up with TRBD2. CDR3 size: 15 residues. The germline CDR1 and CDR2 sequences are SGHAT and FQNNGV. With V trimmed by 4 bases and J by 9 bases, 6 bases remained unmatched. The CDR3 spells CASSWTSGSYGEQFF. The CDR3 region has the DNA TGTGCCAGCAGCTGGACTAGCGGGAGTTATGGTGAGCAGTTCTTC.

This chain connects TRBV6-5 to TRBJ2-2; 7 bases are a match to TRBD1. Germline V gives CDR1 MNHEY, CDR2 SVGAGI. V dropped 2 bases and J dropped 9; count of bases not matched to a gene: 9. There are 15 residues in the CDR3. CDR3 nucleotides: TGTGCCAGCAGTTACGGTACAGGGGCTATTAGGGAGCTGTTTTTT. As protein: CASSYGTGAIRELFF.

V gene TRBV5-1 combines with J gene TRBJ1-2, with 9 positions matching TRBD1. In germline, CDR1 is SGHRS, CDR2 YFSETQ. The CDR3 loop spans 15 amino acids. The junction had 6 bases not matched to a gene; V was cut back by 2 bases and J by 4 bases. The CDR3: CASSFDGQGLYGYTF. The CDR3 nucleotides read TGCGCCAGCAGCTTTGATGGACAGGGGCTCTATGGCTACACCTTC.

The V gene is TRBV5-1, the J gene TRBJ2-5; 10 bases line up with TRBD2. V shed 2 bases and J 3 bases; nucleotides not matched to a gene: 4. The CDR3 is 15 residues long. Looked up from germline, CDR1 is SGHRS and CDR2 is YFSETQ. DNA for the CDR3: TGCGCCAGCAGCTTCGGCCTAGCGGGGGAAGAGACCCAGTACTTC. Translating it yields CASSFGLAGEETQYF.

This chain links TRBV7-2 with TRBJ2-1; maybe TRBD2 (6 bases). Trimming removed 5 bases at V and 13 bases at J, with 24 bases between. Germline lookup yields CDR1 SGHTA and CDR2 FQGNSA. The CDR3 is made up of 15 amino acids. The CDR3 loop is CASSPTPNRREHQFF. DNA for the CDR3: TGTGCCAGCAGCCCGACCCCCAACCGCCGGGAGCATCAGTTCTTC.

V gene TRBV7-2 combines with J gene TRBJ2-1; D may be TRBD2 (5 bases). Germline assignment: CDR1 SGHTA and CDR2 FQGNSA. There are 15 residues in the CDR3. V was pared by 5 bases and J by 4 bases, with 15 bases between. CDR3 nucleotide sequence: TGTGCCAGCAGCGCGGGTGTGTTGGAGTACAATGAGCAGTTCTTC. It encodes CASSAGVLEYNEQFF. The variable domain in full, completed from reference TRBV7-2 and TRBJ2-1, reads GAGVSQSPSNKVTEKGKDVELRCDPISGHTALYWYRQSLGQGLEFLIYFQGNSAPDKSGLPSDRFSAERTGGSVSTLTIQRTQQEDSAVYLCASSAGVLEYNEQFFGPGTRLTVL.

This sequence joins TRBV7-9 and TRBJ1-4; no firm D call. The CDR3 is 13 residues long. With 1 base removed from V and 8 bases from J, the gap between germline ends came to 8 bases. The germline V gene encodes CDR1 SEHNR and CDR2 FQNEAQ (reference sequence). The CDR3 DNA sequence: TGTGCCAGCAGCTTAGTTCGCGTCGAAAAACTGTTTTTT. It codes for CASSLVRVEKLFF.